Shown below are 15 T cell receptor beta chains from a single sample sequenced in a study of T cell repertoires in cytomegalovirus infection. Their target antigens are unknown. From the reads, TCRdb called clonotypes with MiXCR, one entry per CDR3 protein. The sample lists hundreds of thousands of distinct CDR3 sequences; around 32% were seen once. The sequencing used cultured CD8+ T cells from PBMCs, collected from culture after CMV antigen stimulation. These receptors originate from a human donor in good health (CMV status not recorded). Some clones in this sample may be carry-over from other donors' samples.

The rearrangement joins TRBV6-1 to TRBJ2-3; 7 bases map to TRBD2. The junction had 15 bases not matched to a gene; V was cut back by 2 bases and J by 4 bases. Germline CDR1 and CDR2: MNHNS and SASEGT. CDR3 length: 18 amino acids. The CDR3 sequence: CASSEYRFGGEGPDTQYF. DNA of the CDR3: TGTGCCAGCAGTGAATATCGGTTTGGAGGGGAGGGCCCAGATACGCAGTATTTT.

Only a few counts were recorded for this clonotype. This chain joins TRBV29-1 and TRBJ2-3; D perhaps matches TRBD2 (7 bases). The CDR3 spans 16 residues. The V gene's germline CDR1 is SQVTM and CDR2 ANQGSEA. Trimming shortened V by 5 bases and J by 7 bases, and 25 bases separated the two germline ends. The chain's CDR3 is CSVFTTEGGPKNTQYF. CDR3 sequence (DNA): TGCAGCGTTTTCACGACGGAGGGGGGGCCTAAAAATACGCAGTATTTT.

The chain carries TRBV4-3 and TRBJ2-5; D tentatively reads TRBD1 or TRBD2 (5 bases each). The V gene lost 1 base and the J gene lost 3 bases, with 9 bases spanning the gap. CDR3 length: 14 residues. The germline gives CDR1 LGHNA, CDR2 YSLEER. As DNA, the CDR3 is TGCGCCAGCAGCCAAGGGGGACGGAAAGAGACCCAGTACTTC. This codes for CASSQGGRKETQYF.

There are a few counts of this clonotype. J is TRBJ2-3 and V is TRBV19; D is undetermined. Per the germline V gene, CDR1 is LNHDA and CDR2 is SQIVND (reference sequence). The V and J ends lost 7 bases and 2 bases respectively, with 10 bases between them. This CDR3 region has 13 residues. CDR3 DNA: TGTGCCAGTACCCGAAGGTTCACAGATACGCAGTATTTT. This encodes CASTRRFTDTQYF.

The chain recombines TRBV4-3 with TRBJ1-1, with D unclear. Germline CDR1 and CDR2: LGHNA and YSLEER. This CDR3 spans 16 amino acids. Trimming left V 0 bases short and J 0 bases short, with 11 bases between. CDR3 bases: TGCGCCAGCAGCCAAGATCGATTTGGGGTGAACACTGAAGCTTTCTTT. Translating it yields CASSQDRFGVNTEAFF.

The chain is built from TRBV13 and TRBJ1-2; D gene ambiguous. Germline values: CDR1 PRHDT, CDR2 FYEKMQ (reference sequence). The CDR3 contains 14 residues. V was clipped by 1 base and J by 2 bases, with 8 bases between them. CDR3 in DNA: TGTGCCAGCAGCTTAGAGAACGGAAACTATGGCTACACCTTC. It codes for CASSLENGNYGYTF.

This clonotype was seen only a few times. The chain joins TRBV27 to TRBJ1-1; D unclear. The CDR3 is made up of 15 amino acids. Germline CDR1 reads MNHEY; CDR2 reads SMNVEV (reference sequence). Deletions cut 3 bases from V and 2 bases from J, with 13 bases between. CDR3 sequence reads: CASSLSLYQNTEAFF. DNA for the CDR3: TGTGCCAGCAGTTTGAGTCTGTATCAAAACACTGAAGCTTTCTTT.

This clonotype has only a few counts. This chain connects TRBV7-2 to TRBJ1-1; no firm D call. This CDR3 region has 13 residues. Looked up from germline, CDR1 is SGHTA and CDR2 is FQGNSA. The V and J ends lost 2 bases and 4 bases respectively, with 8 bases between them. CDR3 amino acids: CASSLMGFTEAFF. The CDR3 DNA follows: TGTGCCAGCAGCTTAATGGGGTTCACTGAAGCTTTCTTT.

This clonotype occurred a few times. The rearrangement joins TRBV12-3 or TRBV12-4 to TRBJ1-1, with D perhaps matching TRBD1 (5 bases). This CDR3 comprises 14 residues. Trimming pared 3 bases from V and 6 bases from J, leaving 14 bases between. This CDR3 reads CASSLEGRRSEAFF. Here the CDR3 DNA reads TGTGCCAGCAGTTTGGAGGGGCGGAGGTCTGAAGCTTTCTTT.

In this sample, this clonotype turned up a few times. This chain uses TRBV5-4 with TRBJ2-1, with D possibly called TRBD1 or TRBD2 (5 bases each). Germline V gene data show CDR1 as SGHNT and CDR2 as YYREEE (reference sequence). The CDR3 is 17 residues long. V gave up 2 bases and J gave up 0 bases, with 15 bases separating them. Here the CDR3 reads CASSFPGQGPSYNEQFF. The CDR3 bases are TGTGCCAGCAGCTTCCCGGGGCAGGGACCCTCCTACAATGAGCAGTTCTTC.

This clonotype was counted at least ten times. The chain has TRBV7-8 and TRBJ1-6; possibly TRBD1 for D (6 bases). Germline values: CDR1 SGHVS, CDR2 FQNEAQ. Trimming left V 1 base short and J 7 bases short, with 20 bases between. The CDR3 extends over 18 amino acids. The chain's CDR3 is CASSLDPLNTGFNSPLHF. In DNA, the CDR3 is TGTGCCAGCAGCTTAGACCCCCTCAACACAGGGTTCAATTCACCCCTCCACTTT. Full variable domain (rest looked up from reference TRBV7-8 and TRBJ1-6): GAGVSQSPRYKVAKRGQDVALRCDPISGHVSLFWYQQALGQGPEFLTYFQNEAQLDKSGLPSDRFFAERPEGSVSTLKIQRTQQEDSAVYLCASSLDPLNTGFNSPLHFGNGTRLTVT.

J is TRBJ2-7 and V is TRBV18; 8 nucleotides align to TRBD1. The CDR3 length is 14 residues. From germline, CDR1 is KGHSH and CDR2 LQKENI. V shed 0 bases and J 6 bases; nucleotides not matched to a gene: 4. The CDR3 coding sequence is TGTGCCAGCTCACCACCCCAGGGGGCAGGCGAGCAGTACGTC. It specifies CASSPPQGAGEQYV.

The V and J genes are TRBV4-1 and TRBJ2-1; 13 nucleotides agree with TRBD2. The J segment lost 5 bases and the V segment lost 0 bases, leaving 7 bases of the junction unmatched. The V gene's germline CDR1 is MGHRA and CDR2 YSYEKL. CDR3 length: 18 residues. This CDR3 reads CASSQELAGGPLDNEQFF. DNA of the CDR3: TGCGCCAGCAGCCAAGAACTAGCGGGGGGGCCTTTGGACAATGAGCAGTTCTTC.

This chain joins TRBV28 and TRBJ1-5; perhaps TRBD1 as D (6 bases). V was pared by 6 bases and J by 0 bases, with 12 bases between. This CDR3 contains 15 residues. CDR1 and CDR2 from the germline V gene are MDHEN and SYDVKM. The CDR3 coding sequence is TGTGCCAGCAGGGACAGAGTCAATAGCAATCAGCCCCAGCATTTT. Translating it yields CASRDRVNSNQPQHF.

This clonotype was seen at least ten times. The chain employs TRBV7-2 and TRBJ2-4, with D possibly being TRBD1 or TRBD2 (6 bases each). Germline CDR1 SGHTA, CDR2 FQGNSA. Trimming left V 3 bases short and J 0 bases short, with 15 bases between. The length of the CDR3 is 17 residues. CDR3 DNA sequence: TGTGCCAGCAGCTTGGAGGGGGTGCCTCTAGCCAAAAACATTCAGTACTTC. Translated, it gives CASSLEGVPLAKNIQYF.